This TCR beta chain emerged from a study of blood T cell repertoires in COVID-19. For the study at large: Material from acute and convalescent COVID-19 was sourced from the United States, Italy and Spain. PBMCs, B-cell-depleted T cells, or T cells were the source of the cDNA or gDNA that made up the material.

The length of the CDR3 is 19 residues. Germline V gene lookup returns CDR1 MNHNS and CDR2 SASEGT. The trim removed 4 bases at V and 0 bases at J, leaving 15 bases unmatched. Per the original methods: Amplifying reference gene primers gave estimates of nucleated cell counts. Assay used: immunoSEQ multiplex PCR; TCRdb lists only in-frame clones, some missing. D and trimming were read from the DNA, whereas the V and J calls and clone size are those reported in that table. The sample holds over 60,000 clones, roughly 88% seen once. The chain combines TRBV6-1 with TRBJ2-3, with 8 bases lining up with TRBD2. The sequenced sample consisted of peripheral blood. This TCR derives from a man aged 45-65 years with COVID-19, enrolled during active disease. The CDR3 loop is CASSVGRRGGPTSTDTQYF. The CDR3 nucleotides read TGTGCCAGCAGTGTAGGACGCCGGGGGGGACCCACTAGCACAGATACGCAGTATTTT.